These 12 T cell receptor beta chains originate from one sample sequenced in a study of graft-versus-host responses after intestinal transplantation. Libraries were prepared by immunoSEQ multiplex PCR; TCRdb keeps only in-frame clonotypes and omits some of them. Counted here are tens of thousands of clones, about 93% occurring once; the ten biggest clones make up about 5.5%. The sequencing here drew on PBMCs, taken about 120 weeks after a first intestinal transplant, on the day of a second. These receptors all stem from a human patient who received an intestinal transplant, so some T cells may come from the graft donor.

In this sample, this clone turned up once. The chain has TRBV6-5 and TRBJ2-2; tentative D call: TRBD1 (6 bases). Germline V gene data show CDR1 as MNHEY and CDR2 as SVGAGI. V lost 10 bases to trimming and J lost 3 bases, with 9 bases between them. This CDR3 spans 12 amino acids. CDR3 region: CAIAGDTGELFF. Written as DNA, the CDR3 is TGTGCCATCGCAGGGGACACCGGGGAGCTGTTTTTT.

This rearrangement joins TRBV14 to TRBJ1-1; maybe TRBD1 (5 bases). The V gene's germline CDR1 is SGHDN and CDR2 FVKESK. The V end lost 1 base, the J end lost 4 bases, and 13 bases lay between the germline ends. This CDR3 spans 15 amino acids. The CDR3 protein is CASSQVGGLGTEAFF. DNA of the CDR3: TGTGCCAGCAGCCAAGTCGGGGGGTTGGGCACTGAAGCTTTCTTT.

This clone is a singleton in its sample. V and J are TRBV15 and TRBJ2-3, with unresolved D. The germline V gene encodes CDR1 LNHNV and CDR2 YYDKDF (reference sequence). This CDR3 is 15 amino acids long. The V gene lost 3 bases and the J gene lost 2 bases, with 12 bases spanning the gap. This CDR3 reads CATSRGSRNTDTQYF. The CDR3 DNA follows: TGTGCCACCAGCAGGGGGTCGAGAAACACAGATACGCAGTATTTT.

This clone has more than one count but fewer than ten. This chain joins TRBV10-3 and TRBJ2-7, with D perhaps matching TRBD1 (6 bases). Trimming took 5 bases from V and 2 from J, leaving 13 bases between them. The CDR3 is 14 amino acids. The V gene's germline CDR1 is ENHRY and CDR2 SYGVKD. CDR3 sequence: CAISISGTTYEQYF. The CDR3 DNA sequence: TGTGCCATCAGTATATCTGGGACAACCTACGAGCAGTACTTC.

V is TRBV29-1 and J is TRBJ1-1; 7 positions agree with TRBD1. Germline V gene sequence: CDR1 SQVTM, CDR2 ANQGSEA. The CDR3 runs 16 residues. J lost 0 bases, V lost 7 bases, and 14 bases had no gene match. As DNA, the CDR3 is TGCAGCGCCCACCAAACAGGGGCCAAGATGAACACTGAAGCTTTCTTT. Translation gives CSAHQTGAKMNTEAFF.

The chain is built from TRBV30 and TRBJ1-5; D gene ambiguous. CDR1 and CDR2 from the germline V gene are GTSNPN and SVGIG (reference sequence). V was clipped by 5 bases and J by 2 bases, with 7 bases between them. There are 12 residues in the CDR3. As DNA, the CDR3 is TGTGCCTGGGGCCAGGGCAATCAGCCCCAGCATTTT. It encodes CAWGQGNQPQHF. Drawing the rest from reference TRBV30 and TRBJ1-5, the complete variable domain is SQTIHQWPATLVQPVGSPLSLECTVEGTSNPNLYWYRQAAGRGLQLLFYSVGIGQISSEVPQNLSASRPQDRQFILSSKKLLLSDSGFYLCAWGQGNQPQHFGDGTRLSIL.

The V and J genes are TRBV6-5 and TRBJ2-7; no clear D. Trimming shortened V by 7 bases and J by 2 bases, and 12 bases separated the two germline ends. The CDR3 covers 13 residues. Germline loops: CDR1 MNHEY, CDR2 SVGAGI. For the CDR3, the DNA is TGTGCCAGCACTCTCACCGGCACCTACGAGCAGTACTTC. Translating it yields CASTLTGTYEQYF.

V is TRBV18 and J is TRBJ2-1; a possible D gene is TRBD2 (6 bases). The germline V gene encodes CDR1 KGHSH and CDR2 LQKENI. This CDR3 has 17 residues. The V and J ends lost 1 base and 0 bases respectively, with 13 bases between them. CDR3 in DNA: TGTGCCAGCTCACCACGCCAGGCGGGACTCTCCTACAATGAGCAGTTCTTC. Protein sequence: CASSPRQAGLSYNEQFF.

The chain couples TRBV29-1 to TRBJ2-7; 9 positions agree with TRBD1. V lost 1 base to trimming and J lost 6 bases; unmatched junction nucleotides: 1. Germline lookup yields CDR1 SQVTM and CDR2 ANQGSEA. The CDR3 runs to 12 residues. The CDR3 DNA is TGCAGCGTTGAAGCGACAGGGGGCGAGCAGTACTTC. Translation: CSVEATGGEQYF.

The chain joins TRBV28 to TRBJ2-1; D tentatively reads TRBD1 or TRBD2 (5 bases each). The V gene's germline CDR1 is MDHEN and CDR2 SYDVKM. CDR3 length: 11 residues. Trimming removed 4 bases from V and 10 bases from J, with 8 bases in between. This CDR3 is CASSSRGEQFF. DNA for the CDR3: TGTGCCAGCAGTTCCCGGGGCGAGCAGTTCTTC. The full variable domain, rest sourced from reference TRBV28 and TRBJ2-1, is DVKVTQSSRYLVKRTGEKVFLECVQDMDHENMFWYRQDPGLGLRLIYFSYDVKMKEKGDIPEGYSVSREKKERFSLILESASTNQTSMYLCASSSRGEQFFGPGTRLTVL.

As regards this clone: One end of the junction does not line up with germline, which may come from a read error. The chain recombines TRBV28 with TRBJ2-7; 8 positions match TRBD1. Germline CDR1 MDHEN, CDR2 SYDVKM. The CDR3 contains 13 residues. The CDR3 DNA is TGTGCCAACAGTTTGGGACAGGCCTACGAGCAGTACTTC. Amino acid sequence: CANSLGQAYEQYF.

The rearrangement uses TRBV7-9 and TRBJ2-1; D might be TRBD2 (5 bases). CDR3 length: 16 residues. Germline V CDR1 and CDR2: SEHNR, FQNEAQ (reference sequence). With 1 base removed from V and 5 bases from J, the gap between germline ends came to 15 bases. CDR3 coding DNA: TGTGCCAGCAGCTTAGTATCTGGGAGTACTGACAATGAGCAGTTCTTC. It is translated as CASSLVSGSTDNEQFF.